This T cell receptor beta chain stems from a study of blood T cells in healthy people across ages. Study-level information: Every two T cells gave about one barcoded beta molecule via template switching. Study observations and caveats: Observed TCR beta diversity showed a strong correlation with the percentage of naive T cells as measured by flow cytometry.

Donors were systemically healthy Caucasian individuals from Russia aged 6 to 90 years. A second roughly 6 to 12 cycle PCR used barcoded and J-beta primers. TCRdb itself ran the 5' RACE reads through MiXCR, one entry per CDR3 protein. The table shows about 1.8 million distinct CDR3 sequences, with roughly 50% occurring only once. In regard to this clonotype: As yet, its antigen is unknown.

The sequencing sample was made of blood. This sequence was found in a woman in her thirties or forties in good health.

The CDR3 reads CSARLGGGNEKLFF. CDR3 coding DNA: TGCAGTGCTAGACTTGGGGGCGGAAATGAAAAACTGTTTTTT. This chain joins TRBV20-1 and TRBJ1-4, with TRBD1 as a possible D gene (6 bases). V shed 2 bases and J shed 5 bases, with 12 bases lying between them. CDR1 and CDR2 (germline): DFQATT, SNEGSKA (reference sequence). The CDR3 length is 14 residues.